This T cell receptor (beta chain) was obtained from a study of blood T cell repertoires in COVID-19. Assay used: immunoSEQ multiplex PCR; TCRdb lists only in-frame clones, some missing. The data show some 320,000 clones, 89% seen once. Those enrolled, adults aged roughly 18 to 90 years, came from roughly 22 US areas. Cohort assignment relied on participant-reported clinical history. Cohort 3 donors were reported recovered after two negative PCRs, clearance, or symptom resolution. This clone occurred once. The clonotype originates from a man in his sixties who had recovered from COVID-19. The sample was PBMCs or T cells enriched from blood (not recorded which).

The CDR3 spells CASSPTAGGGGWEKLFF. As DNA, the CDR3 is TGTGCCAGCAGCCCAACGGCAGGGGGCGGGGGTTGGGAAAAACTGTTTTTT. The chain links TRBV7-2 to TRBJ1-4; 8 bases align to TRBD1. CDR3 length: 17 residues. V dropped 5 bases and J dropped 8; count of bases not matched to a gene: 16. Germline V CDR1 and CDR2: SGHTA, FQGNSA.